Below are 28 T cell receptor beta chains sequenced from a single sample in a study of beta chain features in type 1 diabetes. Every bit of the isolated RNA underwent reverse transcription, so sequencing read expressed TCRB transcripts. Assay: immunoSEQ multiplex PCR; the TCRdb copy retains only in-frame clones and omits some. The sample has about 110,000 clones; around 40% are singletons. The sequenced sample was stem cell memory CD4+ T cells from blood. These receptors all come from a woman aged 18-29 years in good health.

The chain uses TRBV10-2 and TRBJ1-1; TRBD1 matches at 8 bases. V trimming: 8 bases; J trimming: 4 bases; junction bases outside the gene matches: 9. This CDR3 comprises 14 residues. CDR1 and CDR2 from the germline V gene are WSHSY and SAAADI. The CDR3 bases are TGCGCCAGCCAAAGACAGGGGAAGGGCACTGAAGCTTTCTTT. Its translation is CASQRQGKGTEAFF.

This chain joins TRBV7-2 and TRBJ1-2, with D hard to call. The CDR3 has 14 amino acids. The germline V gene encodes CDR1 SGHTA and CDR2 FQGNSA. Trimming took off 5 bases at V and 4 bases at J, with 14 bases between the two ends. This CDR3 is CASSHIGESYGYTF. The CDR3 DNA reads as TGTGCCAGCAGCCACATCGGGGAGAGCTATGGCTACACCTTC.

The rearrangement links TRBV20-1 to TRBJ2-5, with TRBD2 as a possible D gene (6 bases). The CDR3 loop spans 10 amino acids. Germline lookup yields CDR1 DFQATT and CDR2 SNEGSKA (reference sequence). V was shortened by 5 bases and J by 5 bases, with 6 bases between the two germline ends. The CDR3 DNA sequence: TGCAGTGCTGGGGGGGAGACCCAGTACTTC. This gives the protein CSAGGETQYF.

This clone was observed a handful of times. The CDR3 loop reads CASSGFDRGLGETQYF. The CDR3 DNA reads as TGTGCCAGCAGCGGATTCGACAGGGGGCTGGGGGAGACCCAGTACTTC. The V gene is TRBV9, the J gene TRBJ2-5; 10 bases line up with TRBD1. V was clipped by 3 bases and J by 5 bases; unmatched bases: 10. Germline V CDR1 and CDR2: SGDLS, YYNGEE. CDR3 size: 16 residues.

This rearrangement joins TRBV13 to TRBJ2-3, with D perhaps TRBD2 (5 bases). The CDR3 sequence is 18 residues long. V was clipped by 6 bases and J by 2 bases, with 24 bases between them. Germline V gene sequence: CDR1 PRHDT, CDR2 FYEKMQ (reference sequence). CDR3 sequence (DNA): TGTGCCAGCAGTCAAGCACCGCCGGACTTCCGAAACACAGATACGCAGTATTTT. It is translated as CASSQAPPDFRNTDTQYF.

This chain joins TRBV30 and TRBJ2-7, with 14 bases matching TRBD2. This CDR3 has 16 residues. The V gene's germline CDR1 is GTSNPN and CDR2 SVGIG (reference sequence). V was clipped by 1 base and J by 5 bases; unmatched bases: 7. The CDR3 nucleotides read TGTGCCTGGAGTGCCTTCGGACTAGCGGGAGGAAACGAGCAGTACTTC. Translating it yields CAWSAFGLAGGNEQYF. The whole variable domain, remainder taken from reference TRBV30 and TRBJ2-7, is SQTIHQWPATLVQPVGSPLSLECTVEGTSNPNLYWYRQAAGRGLQLLFYSVGIGQISSEVPQNLSASRPQDRQFILSSKKLLLSDSGFYLCAWSAFGLAGGNEQYFGPGTRLTVT.

This clone has more than one count but fewer than ten. The V call is TRBV5-4, the J call TRBJ2-3; 11 positions agree with TRBD2. The trim removed 4 bases at V and 0 bases at J, leaving 7 bases unmatched. Per germline, CDR1 SGHNT and CDR2 YYREEE (reference sequence). The CDR3 has 17 residues. This CDR3 reads CASSNRRLAGSTDTQYF. The DNA for the CDR3 is TGTGCCAGCAGCAACCGAAGACTAGCGGGGAGCACAGATACGCAGTATTTT.

This clone was detected only a few times. The chain employs TRBV5-6 and TRBJ1-1; no clear D gene. CDR1 and CDR2 from the germline V gene are SGHDT and YYEEEE. This CDR3 is built from 13 residues. Trimming cost V 0 bases and J 4 bases, with 7 bases left between them. The CDR3 loop is CASSLAGITEAFF. CDR3 sequence (DNA): TGTGCCAGCAGCTTGGCAGGTATCACTGAAGCTTTCTTT.

The rearrangement uses TRBV11-3 and TRBJ2-3; D is ambiguous. The CDR3 is 13 residues long. Deletions cut 2 bases from V and 1 base from J, with 4 bases between. CDR1 and CDR2 from the germline V gene are SGHNT and YENEEA. The CDR3 reads CASSLSRTDTQYF. The CDR3 nucleotides read TGTGCCAGCAGCTTATCTCGCACAGATACGCAGTATTTT.

This rearrangement joins TRBV30 to TRBJ1-1; TRBD1 is a possible D gene (5 bases). Trimming stripped 2 bases from V and 5 bases from J, with 18 bases between. The CDR3 is made up of 15 amino acids. Looked up from germline, CDR1 is GTSNPN and CDR2 is SVGIG (reference sequence). The CDR3 reads CAWSRGGDGGTEAFF. CDR3 nucleotide sequence: TGTGCCTGGAGTCGCGGGGGGGACGGAGGAACTGAAGCTTTCTTT.

This clone was seen a few times. This chain links TRBV11-2 with TRBJ1-3; unclear D gene. The CDR3 loop spans 18 amino acids. V lost 6 bases, J lost 0 bases, and 21 bases lay in between. The V gene's germline CDR1 is SGHAT and CDR2 FQNNGV. The CDR3 loop reads CASRNPRGRASSGNTIYF. The CDR3, as DNA: TGTGCCAGCAGAAACCCTCGCGGCAGAGCGAGCTCTGGAAACACCATATATTTT. Full variable domain (missing parts from reference TRBV11-2 and TRBJ1-3): EAGVAQSPRYKIIEKRQSVAFWCNPISGHATLYWYQQILGQGPKLLIQFQNNGVVDDSQLPKDRFSAERLKGVDSTLKIQPAKLEDSAVYLCASRNPRGRASSGNTIYFGEGSWLTVV.

The V gene is TRBV27, the J gene TRBJ2-1; 9 bases match TRBD1. The CDR3 loop spans 16 amino acids. J gave up 8 bases and V 5 bases, and 13 bases lay outside the gene matches. The germline V gene encodes CDR1 MNHEY and CDR2 SMNVEV (reference sequence). CDR3: CASSIPTGGPWDEQFF. DNA for the CDR3: TGTGCCAGCAGTATTCCGACAGGGGGACCCTGGGATGAGCAGTTCTTC.

The chain has TRBV30 and TRBJ1-4, with 7 positions matching TRBD1. The V gene's germline CDR1 is GTSNPN and CDR2 SVGIG (reference sequence). This CDR3 spans 16 amino acids. Trimming took 0 bases from V and 1 from J; bases not matched to a gene: 5. CDR3 DNA: TGTGCCTGGAGTGTCCCCAGACAGGGAACTAATGAAAAACTGTTTTTT. Residues: CAWSVPRQGTNEKLFF.

The chain recombines TRBV30 with TRBJ1-2; 12 nucleotides match TRBD1. Trimming removed 1 base from V and 8 bases from J; junction bases left unmatched: 8. CDR1 and CDR2 from the germline V gene are GTSNPN and SVGIG (reference sequence). The CDR3 totals 15 residues. The CDR3 DNA reads as TGTGCCTGGAGTGCCACCGGGACAGGGGGCTCCGGCTACACCTTC. The encoded protein is CAWSATGTGGSGYTF. The full variable domain, rest sourced from reference TRBV30 and TRBJ1-2, is SQTIHQWPATLVQPVGSPLSLECTVEGTSNPNLYWYRQAAGRGLQLLFYSVGIGQISSEVPQNLSASRPQDRQFILSSKKLLLSDSGFYLCAWSATGTGGSGYTFGSGTRLTVV.

The sample holds a few counts of this clone. This chain uses TRBV6-4 with TRBJ1-1; TRBD1 agrees at 7 bases. The CDR3 extends over 15 amino acids. Germline V gene data show CDR1 as MRHNA and CDR2 as SNTAGT. Germline trimming cut 0 bases from V and 0 bases from J; bases unmatched to any gene: 1. The CDR3 DNA follows: TGTGCCAGCAGTGACTCCGGGACAGTGAACACTGAAGCTTTCTTT. It codes for CASSDSGTVNTEAFF.

The genes are TRBV28 and TRBJ2-3, with 12 bases identical to TRBD2. Germline values: CDR1 MDHEN, CDR2 SYDVKM. The CDR3 is made up of 16 amino acids. Trimming at V came to 2 bases and at J to 7 bases, leaving 7 bases not matched to a gene. CDR3 residues: CASSLLAGGLLNTQYF. CDR3 nucleotides: TGTGCCAGCAGTTTACTAGCGGGAGGGTTATTAAATACGCAGTATTTT.

This clone showed up just a few times. The chain carries TRBV5-1 and TRBJ1-1; TRBD1 might be the D (5 bases). Trimming removed 6 bases at V and 0 bases at J, with 15 bases between. Per germline, CDR1 SGHRS and CDR2 YFSETQ. This CDR3 has 15 amino acids. DNA of the CDR3: TGCGCCAGCAATCCCATGGGGGAGGTGAACACTGAAGCTTTCTTT. Its protein product is CASNPMGEVNTEAFF.

The chain links TRBV5-4 to TRBJ2-1; 8 bases agree with TRBD2. CDR3 length: 16 amino acids. V was pared by 0 bases and J by 0 bases, with 2 bases of the junction left unmatched. The germline gives CDR1 SGHNT, CDR2 YYREEE (reference sequence). This CDR3 reads CASSLGGRPSYNEQFF. In DNA, the CDR3 is TGTGCCAGCAGCTTGGGCGGGAGGCCCTCCTACAATGAGCAGTTCTTC.

This clone has just a few counts. V usage is TRBV7-9 and J usage is TRBJ2-5; TRBD2 aligns across 10 bases. In germline, CDR1 is SEHNR, CDR2 FQNEAQ (reference sequence). The ends lost 1 base at V and 2 bases at J; junction bases unmatched: 10. This CDR3 has 18 amino acids. The CDR3 DNA follows: TGTGCCAGCAGCTTAGGAAGGGTTCTAGCGGGAGATCAAGAGACCCAGTACTTC. It yields the protein CASSLGRVLAGDQETQYF.

This clone was picked up one time. The gene calls are TRBV2 and TRBJ1-1; D unresolved. CDR1 and CDR2 from the germline V gene are SNHLY and FYNNEI. V dropped 6 bases and J dropped 2 bases, with 13 bases sitting between them. The CDR3 has 14 residues. The CDR3 loop reads CASSQMRVNTEAFF. In DNA form, the CDR3 reads TGTGCCAGCAGCCAAATGCGGGTAAACACTGAAGCTTTCTTT.

This chain connects TRBV25-1 to TRBJ2-7; tentative D call: TRBD1 (5 bases). In germline, CDR1 is MGHDK, CDR2 SYGVNS. The CDR3 is 14 residues long. V was shortened by 7 bases and J by 0 bases, with 13 bases between the two germline ends. The chain's CDR3 is CASTGRVGSYEQYF. The CDR3 DNA follows: TGTGCCAGCACGGGCAGGGTTGGCTCCTACGAGCAGTACTTC.

DNA of the CDR3: TGTGCCAGCAGTGTCGGGACGACAGGGACTGAAGCTTTCTTT. This sequence encodes CASSVGTTGTEAFF. V is TRBV2 and J is TRBJ1-1, with TRBD1 matching 7 bases. This CDR3 has 14 residues. Germline CDR1 is SNHLY and CDR2 is FYNNEI. V shed 4 bases, J shed 5 bases, and the junction held 7 bases outside the gene matches.

The CDR3 DNA reads as TGCGCCAGCAGCTTGCCGGGACAGAGCCGGGACATTCAGTACTTC. Its protein is CASSLPGQSRDIQYF. The chain has TRBV5-1 and TRBJ2-4; TRBD1 agrees at 7 bases. This CDR3 comprises 15 residues. The germline CDR1 and CDR2 sequences are SGHRS and YFSETQ. V lost 1 base to trimming and J lost 8 bases; unmatched junction nucleotides: 9.

The chain links TRBV27 to TRBJ2-5; a weak D match, TRBD1 (6 bases). V was pared by 6 bases and J by 7 bases, with 15 bases between. This CDR3 spans 13 amino acids. Germline V gene sequence: CDR1 MNHEY, CDR2 SMNVEV (reference sequence). CDR3: CASSSDEGGTQYF. In DNA form, the CDR3 reads TGTGCCAGCAGCAGCGACGAAGGGGGGACCCAGTACTTC.

The V gene is TRBV10-3, the J gene TRBJ1-3; tentative D call: TRBD1 (5 bases). This CDR3 region has 15 residues. Germline V gene data show CDR1 as ENHRY and CDR2 as SYGVKD. Trimming stripped 4 bases from V and 0 bases from J, with 10 bases between. CDR3 protein: CAISGGRLSGNTIYF. CDR3 coding DNA: TGTGCCATCAGTGGGGGCAGGCTCTCTGGAAACACCATATATTTT.

This clone showed up just a few times. The chain carries TRBV10-2 and TRBJ2-1, with 10 bases identical to TRBD2. Germline V lookup: CDR1 WSHSY, CDR2 SAAADI. V shed 5 bases and J 11 bases; nucleotides not matched to a gene: 6. The CDR3 contains 13 residues. The CDR3 reads CASSKTSGFQQFF. The CDR3 nucleotides read TGCGCCAGCAGTAAGACTAGCGGGTTTCAGCAGTTCTTC.

The chain joins TRBV4-2 to TRBJ1-2; D possibly corresponds to TRBD1 (6 bases). Trimming removed 4 bases at V and 0 bases at J, with 21 bases between. The CDR3 runs to 18 residues. Germline V gives CDR1 LGHNA, CDR2 YNFKEQ. The CDR3 region has the DNA TGTGCCAGCAGCCCAACTACTGGACAGAGAAGAACTAACTATGGCTACACCTTC. Protein sequence: CASSPTTGQRRTNYGYTF.

CDR3: CASSSLAGTDTQYF. The CDR3 DNA reads TGTGCCAGCAGCTCACTAGCGGGCACAGATACGCAGTATTTT. This chain joins TRBV7-8 and TRBJ2-3; 8 positions match TRBD2. Trimming took 4 bases from V and 1 from J; bases not matched to a gene: 1. CDR3 size: 14 residues. Germline loops: CDR1 SGHVS, CDR2 FQNEAQ. The variable domain in full, completed from reference TRBV7-8 and TRBJ2-3, reads GAGVSQSPRYKVAKRGQDVALRCDPISGHVSLFWYQQALGQGPEFLTYFQNEAQLDKSGLPSDRFFAERPEGSVSTLKIQRTQQEDSAVYLCASSSLAGTDTQYFGPGTRLTVL.